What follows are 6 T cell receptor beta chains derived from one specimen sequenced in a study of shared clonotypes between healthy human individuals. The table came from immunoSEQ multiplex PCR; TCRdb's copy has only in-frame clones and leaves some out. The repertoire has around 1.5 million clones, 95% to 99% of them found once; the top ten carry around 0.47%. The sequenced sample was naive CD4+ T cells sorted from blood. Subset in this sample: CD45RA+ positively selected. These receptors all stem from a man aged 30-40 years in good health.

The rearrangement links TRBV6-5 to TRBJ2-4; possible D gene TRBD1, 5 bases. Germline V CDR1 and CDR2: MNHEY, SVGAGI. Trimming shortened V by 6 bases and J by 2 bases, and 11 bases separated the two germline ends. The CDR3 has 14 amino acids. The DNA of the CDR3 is TGTGCCAGCAGACCTCAGGGTACCAAAAACATTCAGTACTTC. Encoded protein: CASRPQGTKNIQYF.

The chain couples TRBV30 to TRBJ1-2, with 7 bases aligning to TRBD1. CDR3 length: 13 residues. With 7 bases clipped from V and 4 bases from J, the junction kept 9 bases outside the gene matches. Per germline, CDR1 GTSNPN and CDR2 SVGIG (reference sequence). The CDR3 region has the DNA TGTGCCTCTGCGGGACAGACTCCCTATGGCTACACCTTC. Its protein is CASAGQTPYGYTF.

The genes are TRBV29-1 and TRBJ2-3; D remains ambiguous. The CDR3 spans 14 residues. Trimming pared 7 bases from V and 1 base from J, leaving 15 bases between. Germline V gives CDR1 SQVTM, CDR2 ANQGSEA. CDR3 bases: TGCAGCGCCCCTGGGCAATCTCGCACAGATACGCAGTATTTT. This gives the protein CSAPGQSRTDTQYF.

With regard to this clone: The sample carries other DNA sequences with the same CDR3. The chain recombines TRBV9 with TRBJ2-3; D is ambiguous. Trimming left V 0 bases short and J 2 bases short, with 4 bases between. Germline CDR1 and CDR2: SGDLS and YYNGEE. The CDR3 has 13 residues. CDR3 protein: CASSVGTTDTQYF. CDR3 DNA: TGTGCCAGCAGCGTAGGGACCACAGATACGCAGTATTTT.

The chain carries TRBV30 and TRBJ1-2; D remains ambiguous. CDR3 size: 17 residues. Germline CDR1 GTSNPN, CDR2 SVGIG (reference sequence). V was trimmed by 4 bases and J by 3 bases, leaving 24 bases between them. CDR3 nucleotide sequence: TGTGCCTGGAATGAAAGTCCTCGGGTTTCAGGATACTATGGCTACACCTTC. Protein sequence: CAWNESPRVSGYYGYTF.

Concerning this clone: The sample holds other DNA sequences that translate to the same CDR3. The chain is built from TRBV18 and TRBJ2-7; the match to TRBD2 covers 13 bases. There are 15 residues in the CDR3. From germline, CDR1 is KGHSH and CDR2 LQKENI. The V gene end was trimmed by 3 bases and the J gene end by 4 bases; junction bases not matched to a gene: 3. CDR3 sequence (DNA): TGTGCCAGCTCACCCGGACTAGCGGGAGTTTACGAGCAGTACTTC. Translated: CASSPGLAGVYEQYF.